Listed below are T cell receptor beta chains from one sample, sequenced in a study of T cell responses to AZD1222 COVID-19 vaccine. TCRdb's table, derived via immunoSEQ multiplex PCR, lists solely in-frame clones and lacks some. Of 110,000 to 150,000 clones in the sample, roughly nine tenths are singletons; the top ten hold under 2%. Sequencing was performed on peripheral blood, taken on day 0 of AZD1222 vaccination. The receptors come from an adult in good health. The CDR3 runs from the conserved cysteine through the conserved F or W. A D gene is named only where the DNA matches it firmly. Only some rows state a clone size, as once, few, many or a class for expanded clones.

TRBD2,TRBV24-1,once,TRBJ2-5,TGTGCCACCAGTGATCCGTGGGGACTAGCGGGGAGAGAGACCCAGTACTTC,CATSDPWGLAGRETQYF
TRBD2,TRBV7-9,NA,TRBJ2-3,TGTGCCAGCAGCCTGCAGCGGGGGGCCGGCACAGATACGCAGTATTTT,CASSLQRGAGTDTQYF
NA,TRBV6-5,NA,TRBJ2-3,TGTGCCAGCAGCTCCCCAGATACGCAGTATTTT,CASSSPDTQYF
NA,TRBV7-2,NA,TRBJ2-5,TGTGCCAGCAGCTTAGGAGGGGCTAGCCAAGGCGAGACCCAGTACTTC,CASSLGGASQGETQYF
TRBD1,TRBV11-2,once,TRBJ2-4,TGTGCCAGCAGCTCGCGGGACAGGGGGCATTTGGCCATTCAGTACTTC,CASSSRDRGHLAIQYF
TRBD2,TRBV6-1,NA,TRBJ2-3,TGTGCCAGCAGTGCGGCTAGCGGGGGGGCGACAGATACGCAGTATTTT,CASSAASGGATDTQYF
NA,TRBV9,NA,TRBJ1-1,TGTGCCAGCAGCGTAGTAGCGGACGTTGGTGAAGCTTTCTTT,CASSVVADVGEAFF
NA,TRBV18,NA,TRBJ2-2,TGTGCCAGCTCACCAAAAAACACCGGGGAGCTGTTTTTT,CASSPKNTGELFF
NA,TRBV7-3,NA,TRBJ2-5,TGTGCCAGCAGCTCCCCCGGGGGGACCCAGTACTTC,CASSSPGGTQYF
NA,TRBV7-9,NA,TRBJ1-2,TGTGCCAGCAGCTTATCGGGAATTCATTATGGCTACACCTTC,CASSLSGIHYGYTF
NA,TRBV24-1,NA,TRBJ2-5,TGTGCCACCAGTGATTTAACACGGGGGCAAGAGACCCAGTACTTC,CATSDLTRGQETQYF
TRBD1,TRBV5-1,NA,TRBJ1-3,TGCGCCAGCAGCTTGGCCGACAGGGCTGGAAACACCATATATTTT,CASSLADRAGNTIYF
NA,TRBV3-1/TRBV3-2,NA,TRBJ1-1,TGTGCCAGCAGCTATCGCCCCACTGAAGCTTTCTTT,CASSYRPTEAFF
NA,TRBV4-3,NA,TRBJ1-2,TGCGCCAGCAGCCCAGGGACGGCGAACTATGGCTACACCTTC,CASSPGTANYGYTF
NA,TRBV5-1,NA,TRBJ2-1,TGCGCCAGCAGCGGAGAGGGGGGGCCGGTTGAGCAGTTCTTC,CASSGEGGPVEQFF
NA,TRBV5-1,NA,TRBJ1-4,TGCGCCAGCAGCTATGAGTTGATCGGTGAAAAACTGTTTTTT,CASSYELIGEKLFF
TRBD1,TRBV7-6,NA,TRBJ1-2,TGTGCCAGCAGCCCCCGGACAGGCCTTTTGGGCTACACCTTC,CASSPRTGLLGYTF
NA,TRBV4-2,NA,TRBJ2-2,TGTGCCAGCAGCCAGGTCCCCGGGGCCGGGGAGCTGTTTTTT,CASSQVPGAGELFF
NA,TRBV7-2,NA,TRBJ1-2,TGTGCCAGCAGCCCGGGGGGGCGTTTTAACTATGGCTACACCTTC,CASSPGGRFNYGYTF